The rows below give T cell receptor beta chains drawn from one sample of a study of blood T cells in healthy people across ages. TCRdb reprocessed the 5' RACE reads via MiXCR and lists one record per CDR3 protein. The sample records over 1,500,000 distinct CDR3 sequences, about two fifths being singletons. Sample: blood. Receptor source: a human donor in good health. Each CDR3 is given without its conserved first and last residue. Some rows mark clone size as missing; the rest say once, few, many or name a class of expanded clone.

TRBJ1-1	TRBV4-1	NA	ASGTGGAEVF
TRBJ2-7	TRBV7-2	few	ASGQGRNSYEQY
TRBJ2-5	TRBV7-9	NA	ASTGSQETQY
TRBJ1-1	TRBV28	NA	ASRRVWDSLMNTEAF
TRBJ2-6	TRBV29-1	NA	SVGPARFSGANVLT
TRBJ2-3	TRBV7-8	NA	ASSLRPPRAEQY
TRBJ2-7	TRBV20-1	few	SVPGLRNYYEQY
TRBJ1-4	TRBV7-2	NA	ASSSQQGVSEKLF
TRBJ2-3	TRBV7-9	NA	ASSSEGGLLTDTQY
TRBJ1-1	TRBV24-1	NA	ATSGDRLRAF
TRBJ1-2	TRBV30	NA	AWSVVMKNYGYT
TRBJ1-5	TRBV7-2	NA	ASSLGQGHQPQH
TRBJ1-3	TRBV29-1	NA	SVEEVVGGTSRENSGNTIY
TRBJ2-7	TRBV29-1	NA	SVRGTVSSYEQY
TRBJ2-1	TRBV11-2	few	ASRGYGSYNEQF
TRBJ2-1	TRBV24-1	few	ATGGGSSYNEQF
TRBJ2-7	TRBV9	NA	ASSVEGGTSYEQY
TRBJ1-2	TRBV7-9	few	ASSAGRTGDNYGYT
TRBJ1-2	TRBV12-3/TRBV12-4	NA	ASSGPGQGISGYT
TRBJ2-7	TRBV6-2/TRBV6-3	few	ASSSFPGADEQY
TRBJ2-3	TRBV5-5	NA	ASSFPGLPTDTQY
TRBJ1-2	TRBV7-2	once	ASSPNRGQGGYT
TRBJ2-5	TRBV20-1	few	SARSGGETQY
TRBJ2-2	TRBV3-1	NA	ASSQVSGGANGELF
TRBJ2-1	TRBV20-1	few	SARVLQGAGHEQF
TRBJ2-7	TRBV5-1	NA	ASSLGQPGAYEQY
TRBJ1-2	TRBV7-2	few	ASSRSAGQGYGYT
TRBJ1-2	TRBV9	once	ASSAPRDRYNYGYT
TRBJ2-5	TRBV20-1	few	SARGVLAGAQQETQY
TRBJ2-1	TRBV7-2	few	ASSSGLAGGEQF
TRBJ1-2	TRBV20-1	NA	SARATDRTGGGGYT
TRBJ1-2	TRBV7-6	NA	AGSLSSGYGYN
TRBJ1-2	TRBV5-8	NA	ASSLVGGEMVGYT
TRBJ2-1	TRBV15	few	ATSRGAPLSNEQF
TRBJ2-7	TRBV7-2	NA	ASSLKGGQGADEQY
TRBJ1-2	TRBV9	few	ASSLNRGRNYGYT
TRBJ2-3	TRBV2	once	ASRPIRDTQY
TRBJ1-5	TRBV10-3	NA	AISPVEGPQH
TRBJ2-3	TRBV20-1	NA	SASYGDEQY
TRBJ2-7	TRBV20-1	NA	SAMRLAGGPSYEQY
TRBJ2-3	TRBV12-3/TRBV12-4	once	ASTLLGADTQY
TRBJ2-7	TRBV29-1	NA	SVEDVPRRGSYEQY
TRBJ1-1	TRBV29-1	NA	SVVLQGQFSTEAF
TRBJ2-1	TRBV7-6	NA	ASSFGSGYNEQF
TRBJ2-6	TRBV5-1	NA	ASSRSALRGGSGANVLT
TRBJ2-1	TRBV20-1	NA	SARDRIGSGGNEQF
TRBJ1-1	TRBV7-9	NA	ASSYTGDSGEAF
TRBJ1-2	TRBV20-1	few	SASWGGYGYT
TRBJ2-1	TRBV14	few	ASSRTGVGVGEQF
TRBJ2-3	TRBV20-1	NA	SARDPRKAGGGDTQY
TRBJ2-1	TRBV13	NA	ASSHKGTSGGPGVNEQF
TRBJ2-1	TRBV28	NA	ASSQTQGYNEQF
TRBJ2-1	TRBV5-1	few	ASSATLGGNEQF
TRBJ2-5	TRBV9	NA	ASSTSGTTQETQY
TRBJ1-5	TRBV15	NA	ATSRDPWTVQPQH
TRBJ1-6	TRBV7-2	few	ASSFTGQINSPLH
NA	TRBV20-1	NA	SARRAGPTTYEQY